These 17 T cell receptor beta chains were sequenced from one sample in a study of shared clonotypes between healthy human individuals (TCRdb year 2020). The method behind the library was the immunoSEQ multiplex PCR assay. Here the immuneACCESS table is served through TCRdb, limited to in-frame sequences with V and J called. Missing clones are a known gap in these copies; in checked studies unresolved V genes cover under half, and the rest lacks a known reason. A total of around 2.3 million clones appear in this sample, almost 96% of them only once. The ten largest make up around 0.13% of the sample. The sample taken for sequencing was naive CD4+ T cells sorted from blood. In the paper's terms, the cell subset or site label means: CD45RA+ positively selected. These receptors all come from a man between 18 and 29 years old in good health.

The rearrangement links TRBV18 to TRBJ1-4, with 8 bases aligning to TRBD1. Germline CDR1 and CDR2: KGHSH and LQKENI. This CDR3 is 21 amino acids long. With 3 bases clipped from V and 2 bases from J, the junction kept 20 bases outside the gene matches. The CDR3: CASSPPSGTGISFGTNEKLFF. CDR3 sequence (DNA): TGTGCCAGCTCACCGCCCTCCGGGACAGGCATATCTTTCGGGACTAATGAAAAACTGTTTTTT.

The V gene is TRBV28, the J gene TRBJ2-3, with D perhaps given as TRBD1 or TRBD2 (5 bases each). Germline-derived CDR1 and CDR2 are MDHEN and SYDVKM. The CDR3 sequence is 12 residues long. V was shortened by 5 bases and J by 14 bases, with 17 bases between the two germline ends. DNA of the CDR3: TGTGCCAGCAGTCCGGGACCCACACGCCTGTATTTT. It is translated as CASSPGPTRLYF.

The chain employs TRBV19 and TRBJ1-3, with D maybe TRBD1 (5 bases). V gave up 6 bases and J gave up 0 bases, with 15 bases separating them. This CDR3 comprises 16 residues. CDR1 is LNHDA and CDR2 is SQIVND in the germline V gene (reference sequence). The CDR3 protein is CASRGPGTSSGNTIYF. The CDR3 DNA reads TGTGCCAGTAGGGGACCGGGGACCAGCTCTGGAAACACCATATATTTT.

This chain joins TRBV14 and TRBJ1-2; the match to TRBD1 covers 10 bases. In germline, CDR1 is SGHDN, CDR2 FVKESK. Losses at the gene ends were 2 bases for V and 8 bases for J; bases not matched to a gene: 5. The CDR3 runs to 14 residues. Written as DNA, the CDR3 is TGTGCCAGCAGCCAAACGACAGGGGGCCGGGGCTACACCTTC. Translated, it gives CASSQTTGGRGYTF.

This chain connects TRBV7-9 to TRBJ2-2, with 7 bases identical to TRBD1. Germline CDR1 SEHNR, CDR2 FQNEAQ (reference sequence). The J segment lost 4 bases and the V segment lost 5 bases, leaving 10 bases of the junction unmatched. CDR3 length: 16 residues. The CDR3 region is CASSQAQGVLTGELFF. The CDR3 coding sequence is TGTGCCAGCAGCCAAGCCCAGGGGGTTCTCACCGGGGAGCTGTTTTTT.

A remark on this clone: Within the sample, other DNA sequences also encode this same CDR3. The chain carries TRBV15 and TRBJ1-2; D is unclear. Germline V gives CDR1 LNHNV, CDR2 YYDKDF (reference sequence). V was cut by 0 bases and J by 4 bases, with 9 bases left in between. The CDR3 has 14 residues. This CDR3 reads CATSRDRGGYGYTF. DNA for the CDR3: TGTGCCACCAGCAGAGATCGGGGTGGCTATGGCTACACCTTC.

The rearrangement joins TRBV5-1 to TRBJ2-1, with 7 positions matching TRBD2. Trimming cost V 2 bases and J 10 bases; bases outside gene matches: 6. The CDR3 length is 13 residues. Germline values: CDR1 SGHRS, CDR2 YFSETQ. The CDR3, as DNA: TGCGCCAGCAGCTTAGTGAGGGAGGGGGAGCAGTTCTTC. Translating gives CASSLVREGEQFF.

In regard to this clone: A read error may produce the germline difference seen at one junction end. The gene calls are TRBV28 and TRBJ1-1; D is perhaps TRBD1 (5 bases). CDR1 and CDR2 from the germline V gene are MDHEN and SYDVKM. The CDR3 contains 13 residues. The CDR3 DNA reads as TGTGCCAGCAGTTCCGGGGGTGAGAGCCGAGTCGTCTTT. It specifies CASSSGGESRVVF.

This clone was found once. V is TRBV9 and J is TRBJ2-5; D remains unclear. The ends were cut back, 1 base at V and 2 bases at J, with 12 bases in the middle. The CDR3 runs to 15 residues. Per germline, CDR1 SGDLS and CDR2 YYNGEE. The CDR3 protein is CASSVWTEPQETQYF. CDR3 in DNA: TGTGCCAGCAGCGTATGGACGGAACCTCAAGAGACCCAGTACTTC. Based on the CDR3 plus reference TRBV9 and TRBJ2-5, the full variable domain is DSGVTQTPKHLITATGQRVTLRCSPRSGDLSVYWYQQSLDQGLQFLIQYYNGEERAKGNILERFSAQQFPDLHSELNLSSLELGDSALYFCASSVWTEPQETQYFGPGTRLLVL.

Here the CDR3 reads CASSYQTGGQETQYF. CDR3 DNA: TGCGCCAGCAGCTACCAGACAGGGGGCCAAGAGACCCAGTACTTC. The gene calls are TRBV5-1 and TRBJ2-5, with TRBD1 matching 9 bases. The germline gives CDR1 SGHRS, CDR2 YFSETQ. The CDR3 consists of 15 residues. The ends lost 3 bases at V and 1 base at J; junction bases unmatched: 4.

The V and J genes are TRBV7-9 and TRBJ2-2, with TRBD1 matching over 8 bases. This CDR3 is 18 amino acids long. With V trimmed by 1 base and J by 0 bases, 7 bases remained unmatched. Germline assignment: CDR1 SEHNR and CDR2 FQNEAQ (reference sequence). CDR3: CASSLVAGGTANTGELFF. The CDR3 DNA is TGTGCCAGCAGCTTAGTGGCAGGGGGCACCGCGAACACCGGGGAGCTGTTTTTT. The whole variable domain, remainder taken from reference TRBV7-9 and TRBJ2-2, is DTGVSQNPRHKITKRGQNVTFRCDPISEHNRLYWYRQTLGQGPEFLTYFQNEAQLEKSRLLSDRFSAERPKGSFSTLEIQRTEQGDSAMYLCASSLVAGGTANTGELFFGEGSRLTVL.

This chain joins TRBV30 and TRBJ2-1; 8 bases line up with TRBD2. With V trimmed by 3 bases and J by 10 bases, 11 bases remained unmatched. This CDR3 spans 14 amino acids. Germline assignment: CDR1 GTSNPN and CDR2 SVGIG (reference sequence). The DNA of the CDR3 is TGTGCCTGGAGCCGGCTGCGGGAGGAAGGCGAGCAGTTCTTC. Its protein is CAWSRLREEGEQFF.

V gene TRBV5-1 combines with J gene TRBJ1-3; perhaps TRBD1 as D (5 bases). The CDR3 loop spans 18 amino acids. Between the trimmed V and J ends, which lost 0 bases and 0 bases, there was a span of 16 bases. Germline CDR1 SGHRS, CDR2 YFSETQ. The CDR3 loop reads CASSLASGPPSSGNTIYF. The CDR3 nucleotides read TGCGCCAGCAGCTTGGCTTCAGGGCCCCCTTCCTCTGGAAACACCATATATTTT. Full variable domain (outside the CDR3, taken from reference TRBV5-1 and TRBJ1-3): KAGVTQTPRYLIKTRGQQVTLSCSPISGHRSVSWYQQTPGQGLQFLFEYFSETQRNKGNFPGRFSGRQFSNSRSEMNVSTLELGDSALYLCASSLASGPPSSGNTIYFGEGSWLTVV.

Comment on this clone: Other DNA sequences from this sample encode an identical CDR3 as well. The CDR3 is CAISESNTPNTEAFF. CDR3 coding DNA: TGTGCCATCAGTGAGTCAAACACACCAAACACTGAAGCTTTCTTT. V gene TRBV10-3 combines with J gene TRBJ1-1; no clear D. The CDR3 covers 15 residues. Germline CDR1 and CDR2: ENHRY and SYGVKD. The ends were cut back, 0 bases at V and 2 bases at J, with 10 bases in the middle.

This chain joins TRBV2 and TRBJ2-1, with 9 bases fitting TRBD1. Germline V gene sequence: CDR1 SNHLY, CDR2 FYNNEI. The CDR3 is made up of 12 amino acids. V gave up 8 bases and J gave up 8 bases; unmatched junction bases: 4. The CDR3 nucleotides read TGTGCCAGCCGGACAGGGGCCTATGAGCAGTTCTTC. It yields the protein CASRTGAYEQFF.

V and J are TRBV7-2 and TRBJ1-5; D is unclear. The CDR3 runs 13 residues. CDR1 SGHTA and CDR2 FQGNSA come from the germline V gene. Deletions cut 2 bases from V and 6 bases from J, with 8 bases between. The CDR3 DNA sequence: TGTGCCAGCAGCTTAAACAGAATTCAGCCCCAGCATTTT. This codes for CASSLNRIQPQHF.

J is TRBJ1-2 and V is TRBV28, with unresolved D. V was pared by 6 bases and J by 5 bases, with 16 bases between. The CDR3 totals 14 residues. From germline, CDR1 is MDHEN and CDR2 SYDVKM. CDR3 nucleotides: TGTGCCAGCAGCTCCAATACGGCGGCATATGGCTACACCTTC. This codes for CASSSNTAAYGYTF.